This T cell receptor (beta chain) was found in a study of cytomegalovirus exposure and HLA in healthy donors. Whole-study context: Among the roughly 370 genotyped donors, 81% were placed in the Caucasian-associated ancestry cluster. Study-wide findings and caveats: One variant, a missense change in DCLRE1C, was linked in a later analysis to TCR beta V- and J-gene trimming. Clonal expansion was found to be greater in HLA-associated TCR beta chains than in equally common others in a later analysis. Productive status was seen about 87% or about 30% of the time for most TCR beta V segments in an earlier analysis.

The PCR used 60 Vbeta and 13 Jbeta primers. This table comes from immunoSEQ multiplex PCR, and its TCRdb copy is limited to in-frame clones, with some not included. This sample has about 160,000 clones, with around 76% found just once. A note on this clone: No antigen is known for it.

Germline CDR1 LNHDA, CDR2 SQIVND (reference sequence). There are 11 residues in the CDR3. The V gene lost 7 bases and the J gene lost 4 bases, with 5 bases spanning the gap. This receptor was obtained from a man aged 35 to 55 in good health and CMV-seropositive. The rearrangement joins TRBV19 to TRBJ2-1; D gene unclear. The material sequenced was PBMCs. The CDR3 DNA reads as TGTGCCAGTACCAGTTACAATGAGCAGTTCTTC. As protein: CASTSYNEQFF.